This T cell receptor beta chain was sequenced in a study of blood T cells in healthy people across ages (dated by TCRdb to the mid-2010s). Some background on the complete study: In model experiments, template switching captured about one uniquely barcoded TCR beta cDNA molecule for every two T cells. Using deep sequencing normalized with unique cDNA molecular identifiers, the study measured how TCR beta repertoire diversity changes with age. The donors were divided into four age groups: young (average 16 years), middle-aged (about 39), aged (under 70) and long-lived (roughly 82). Donors of different ages were randomly distributed across sequencing lanes to avoid experimental bias. The study analyzed two additional independent replicas of 1 million unique cDNA reads from the same blood draw for two donors, one aged 18 to 30 and one aged 80 or older. Broad study findings and their caveats: Total diversity estimates from one million sequenced T cells were considered lower bounds and underestimates. Observed TCR beta diversity correlated strongly with the percentage of naive T cells measured by flow cytometry. Bulk unsorted PBMC profiling prevented conclusive comparison of naive and antigen-experienced compartments. Because the CMV infection status of the donors was unknown, age-related changes in expanded clonotypes may potentially have been confounded. As age increased, observed TCR beta diversity per million T cells dropped in a roughly linear way, and a significant reduction was already evident by age 40. Compared with the aged group, the long-lived group had more naive CD4+ T cells, fewer expanded clones and increased TCR diversity, a pattern suggesting age selection.

This clonotype has only a few counts. No antigen is known for it. Base qualities are missing; no much larger clone stands one base away. Donors were roughly 40 systemically healthy Caucasian individuals from Russia aged roughly 6 to 95 years. Each donor gave roughly 11 milliliters of peripheral blood, drawn into EDTA-treated Vacutainer tubes. PBMCs were isolated by Ficoll-Paque density-gradient centrifugation, with at least 6 million obtained per sample. Trizol reagent was used to extract total RNA from the PBMCs, yielding at least 6 micrograms per sample. For every donor, an aliquot of PBMCs went through flow cytometry to measure the percentages of naive CD45RAhigh/CD27high T cells. From cysteine to phenylalanine, the CDR3 is 15 amino acids long. Just CDR3 DNA is preserved here, 45 bases in frame from base 1. The junction shows trimming of 0 bases on V and 2 bases on J, plus 9 bases between the germline ends. The germline V gene gives CDR1 as KGHSH and CDR2 as LQKENI.

Library preparation was by 5' RACE. TCRdb records Illumina HiSeq 2500 as the sequencer. The second PCR ran for roughly 7 to 12 cycles and used a J-beta primer mix along with a sample-barcoded 5' primer. A template-switch 5' adaptor carrying 12 random nucleotides introduced a unique molecular identifier onto each TCR beta cDNA molecule. At least 3 million CDR3-containing paired-end reads were obtained from each sample. The Mint cDNA synthesis kit, primed by a TRBC-specific oligonucleotide, was used to synthesize first-strand cDNA from all RNA. Following uracil-DNA glycosylase treatment, all cDNA underwent a first 18-cycle PCR with the universal primers M1SS and BC2_uni_R. The authors processed their data as follows. For normalization, 1 million high-quality reads, each with a distinct molecular identifier, were randomly selected from each sample. Reads sharing molecular identifiers were discarded rather than binned into consensus sequences. CDR3 identification, clonotype clustering and error correction used MiTCR with a Q25 quality threshold and the strictest error-elimination algorithm. A nonparametric unseen species model with Euler transformation was used to estimate a lower bound on total TCR beta diversity. The public reads were quality trimmed at Q25 with fastp and then assembled into clones with MiXCR by TCRdb, keeping productive beta chains. Identical CDR3 proteins give one entry, which carries the most common genes and DNA. TCRdb, not the original authors, processed these V and J calls. This sample is represented by some 1.4 million distinct CDR3 sequences; approximately 40% of them were singletons. The ten largest clones capture 7.9% of the sample.

This clonotype was sampled from a woman between 18 and 29 years old in good health. The sequenced sample was blood. The sequence links TRBV18 to TRBJ2-3, with the D gene too uncertain to name. The DNA reads TGTGCCAGCTCACCACCGGCGAGGTCCACAGATACGCAGTATTTT. This translates into CASSPPARSTDTQYF.